This TCR beta chain was profiled in a study of OX40 agonist ivuxolimab in advanced cancers. About the investigation overall: Ivuxolimab, which targeted the costimulatory receptor OX40 (CD134), was an agonistic, fully human IgG2 monoclonal antibody. Of the roughly 51 patients in dose escalation, 19 had hepatocellular carcinoma, some 15 had melanoma, 9 had renal cell carcinoma and 9 had head and neck cancer. The monotherapy dose-escalation portion (N of about 47 patients) of the phase I ivuxolimab trial is reported in the paper. Prior anti-PD-1, anti-PD-L1 or anti-CTLA-4 therapy was permitted, and roughly two fifths of dose-escalation patients had received checkpoint inhibitors. The dose-escalation cohort was 82.7% male with a mean age of approximately 60 years, ranging from roughly 23 to 90. Partial responses were achieved by three dose-escalation patients, of whom one had hepatocellular carcinoma and two had cutaneous melanoma. Intravenous ivuxolimab was administered to patients every 2 weeks at six dose levels: 0.01, 0.1, 0.3, 1.5, 3 and 10 mg/kg. Peripheral TCRbeta sequencing was intended to test whether TCR sequence diversity was altered and clonal T-cell expansion was caused by ivuxolimab.

The trial excluded patients who had a history of autoimmune disease or were on systemic immunosuppression. Peripheral blood for TCR sequencing was collected from all dose cohorts at baseline, on cycle 4 day 1, and on cycle 7 day 1. Samples came from an open-label, multicenter, first-in-human phase I dose-escalation trial of ivuxolimab. Adults with locally advanced or metastatic melanoma, renal cell, hepatocellular, or head and neck squamous cell carcinoma were enrolled in the trial. Before TCR sequencing, CD4+ T cells and CD8+ T cells from peripheral blood were sorted into separate populations. On the study overall, not on this receptor specifically: At doses from 0.1 to 3.0 mg/kg, clonal expansion was seen in both CD4+ and CD8+ blood T cells between baseline and week 6. Partial responders in the 0.1-3.0 mg/kg groups had among the lowest normalized peripheral clonal expansion, especially among CD8+ T cells. On average, CD8+ T cells showed more expanded clones than CD4+ T cells after ivuxolimab. The antigen specificity of the clonally expanded peripheral T cells was not determined. Low levels of normalized T-cell clonal expansion were also shown by some nonresponding patients.

Per the germline V gene (reference sequence), SEHNR is the CDR1 and FQNEAQ is the CDR2. CDR3 length: 15 amino acids, cysteine to phenylalanine. Only the CDR3 portion is preserved as DNA: 45 bases, with reading frame beginning at the first base. V is clipped by 1 base and J by 8 bases, and the sequence between their germline boundaries is 17 bases long. To sequence the TCRbeta CDR3 region, genomic DNA was isolated from the sorted cells. The immunoSEQ Assay was used to sequence the TCRbeta CDR3 regions. TCRdb took over this immuneACCESS table, retaining in-frame rearrangements with V and J assigned. Such tables are incomplete; in checked studies, under half of the missing clones stem from an unresolved V gene, and the remainder is unexplained. The sample records 45,000 to 65,000 clones, 88% of which are singletons. The top ten clonotypes cover 14% of the sample. With respect to this clone: The antigen this receptor binds is unknown. Base qualities were left out, and no much larger clone turns up one base away.

The receptor's source is an adult with an advanced solid tumor such as melanoma, head and neck, liver or kidney cancer. The V gene is TRBV7-9 and the J gene is TRBJ1-2; tentative D gene TRBD1, with 5 bases matching. The sample consisted of CD4+ or CD8+ T cells sorted from blood, taken in a trial of the OX40 agonist ivuxolimab. The CDR3 amino acid sequence is: CASSLVDRGIRGYTF. Read as DNA, the sequence is TGTGCCAGCAGCTTAGTGGACCGGGGGATTCGCGGCTACACCTTC.